These T cell receptor beta chains were read from a single sample in a study of blood T cells in healthy people across ages. One entry per CDR3 protein, called by TCRdb with MiXCR from the 5' RACE reads. The repertoire includes about 1.1 million distinct CDR3 sequences, around two fifths of them detected once, and approximately 14% sits in the top ten. Sample: blood. All receptors derive from a man younger than 30 in good health. The CDR3 runs from the conserved cysteine through the conserved F or W. The D gene is left open where the match is weak. Where a row states a size, it is once, few, many or the class of an expanded clone; other rows omit it.

TRBJ2-3	-	TRBV7-8	TRBD2	TGTACCAGCAGCTTAGACTCTGGGCTAGCGGACACAGATACGCAGTATTTT	CTSSLDSGLADTDTQYF
TRBJ2-1	many	TRBV29-1	-	TGCAGCGGTAGGGGGGGCCACAATGAGCAGTTCTTC	CSGRGGHNEQFF
TRBJ1-2	few	TRBV6-6	-	TGTGCCAGCGATAGGGGGGAAGGCTATGGCTACACCTTC	CASDRGEGYGYTF
TRBJ2-1	-	TRBV4-2	TRBD2	TGTGCCAGCAGCCAGGCCACTAGCGGCCCCTACAATGAGCAGTTCTTC	CASSQATSGPYNEQFF
TRBJ2-2	-	TRBV12-3/TRBV12-4	TRBD1	TGTGCCAGCAGTCCTGGACAGGGGGCGGTCGGGGAGCTGTTTTTT	CASSPGQGAVGELFF
TRBJ2-5	-	TRBV6-2/TRBV6-3	-	TGTGCCAGCGGCCCCCGGAGAAAGTACCAAGAGACCCAGTACTTC	CASGPRRKYQETQYF
TRBJ2-2	-	TRBV12-3/TRBV12-4	-	TGTGCCAGCAGTCACCTCGGGACACAAAATACCGGGGAGCTGTTTTTT	CASSHLGTQNTGELFF
TRBJ1-5	-	TRBV6-2/TRBV6-3	-	TGTGCCAGCAGCCATTCACTCGGGGGCAAAAGCACGACTCAGCCCCAGCATTTT	CASSHSLGGKSTTQPQHF
TRBJ1-2	many	TRBV6-6	TRBD1	TGTGCCAGCAGTTACCAGACAGGGGGACAGAGTTATGGCTACACCTTC	CASSYQTGGQSYGYTF
TRBJ2-5	-	TRBV11-2	TRBD1	TGTGCAAGCTCCAGGGGGTACCGCTGGGAGACCCAGTACTTC	CASSRGYRWETQYF
TRBJ2-7	-	TRBV20-1	-	TGCAGTGCTAGAGGACTGAGCTCCTACAATGAGCAGTACTTC	CSARGLSSYNEQYF
TRBJ1-2	-	TRBV9	-	TGTGCCAGCAGCCACAGGGTGCTTGGCTACACCTTC	CASSHRVLGYTF
TRBJ2-1	-	TRBV28	-	TGTGCCAGCAGTTTTCTCTTCGGGGCCTACAATGAGCAGTTCTTC	CASSFLFGAYNEQFF
TRBJ1-1	once	TRBV7-2	-	TGTGCCAGCAGCCCGGGGATAACGAACACTGAAGCTTTCTTT	CASSPGITNTEAFF
TRBJ2-3	few	TRBV4-3	-	TGCGCCAGCAGCCAAGACGAGCTCACAGATACGCAGTATTTT	CASSQDELTDTQYF
TRBJ1-5	few	TRBV28	TRBD1	TGTGCCAGCAGGGGGACAGGGGACAAGCCCCAGCATTTT	CASRGTGDKPQHF
TRBJ2-5	few	TRBV3-1	TRBD1	TGTGCCAGCAGCCCATCGACAGGGTCAGAGACCCAGTACTTC	CASSPSTGSETQYF
TRBJ1-1	once	TRBV20-1	-	TGCAGTGCTAATCAGGGGTTAACTGAAGCTTTCTTT	CSANQGLTEAFF
TRBJ1-2	few	TRBV7-3	TRBD1	TGTGCCAGCAGCCGAACGCCCATGGAGGGGGCGTCCTATGGCTACACCTTC	CASSRTPMEGASYGYTF
TRBJ2-5	-	TRBV11-2	-	TGTGCCAGCAGCTTAGATGGGGCCAGGGGAGGTTCGAGCGGACAGTACTTC	CASSLDGARGGSSGQYF
TRBJ1-1	-	TRBV7-6	-	TGTGCCAGCAGCTTAGTACTAGGGCGAGGGAACACTGAAGCTTTCTTT	CASSLVLGRGNTEAFF
TRBJ2-5	-	TRBV15	-	TGTGCCACCAGCAGAGTTGGCAGGGTCAGTCTGGGGGAGACCCAGTACTTC	CATSRVGRVSLGETQYF
TRBJ2-3	few	TRBV19	-	TGTGCCAGTAGTATATTGTCAGGTTGGGACCGACGCGCAGATACGCAGTATTTT	CASSILSGWDRRADTQYF
TRBJ2-7	-	TRBV5-1	-	TGTGCCAGCTCGCCAGGGACAACCTACGAGCAGTACTTC	CASSPGTTYEQYF
TRBJ2-5	few	TRBV20-1	TRBD1	TGCAGTGCTAGAGACTCCGGGACAGGGGCAGAGACCCAGTACTTC	CSARDSGTGAETQYF
TRBJ1-1	-	TRBV6-2/TRBV6-3	-	TGTGCCAGCAGTTACTCGACAGCCGTCAGGGGCGAAGCTTTCTTT	CASSYSTAVRGEAFF
TRBJ1-2	-	TRBV20-1	-	TGCAGTGCTAGTGAGGGGACCCCTAACTATGGCTACACCTTC	CSASEGTPNYGYTF
TRBJ2-3	-	TRBV12-3/TRBV12-4	TRBD2	TGTGCCAGCAGTGTCCGCGGGGGGGCAGATACGCAGTATTTT	CASSVRGGADTQYF
TRBJ1-1	-	TRBV14	TRBD1	TGTGCCAGCAGCCATACCGGGACAGGGATTATGAACACTGAAGCTTTCTTT	CASSHTGTGIMNTEAFF
TRBJ2-7	many	TRBV20-1	-	TGCAGTGCTAGACCACAGGTCACCTACGAGCAGTACTTC	CSARPQVTYEQYF
TRBJ2-5	few	TRBV20-1	TRBD1	TGCAGTGCTAGAGATCCTAGAGGGGGCGAGACCCAGTACTTC	CSARDPRGGETQYF
TRBJ1-1	few	TRBV2	-	TGTGCCAGCACCCTTAAACTCGGGGAGTACACTGAAGCTTTCTTT	CASTLKLGEYTEAFF
TRBJ2-2	few	TRBV4-2	-	TGTGCCAGCAGCCTACCTAGTGGCACCGGGGAGCTGTTTTTT	CASSLPSGTGELFF
TRBJ2-7	few	TRBV6-2/TRBV6-3	-	TGTGCCAGCAGTTGGGGAATAGACTACGAGCAGTACTTC	CASSWGIDYEQYF
TRBJ2-2	-	TRBV29-1	TRBD2	TGCAGCGGCGGACTAGCCATCACCGGGGAGCTGTTTTTT	CSGGLAITGELFF
TRBJ2-1	-	TRBV4-2	-	TGTGCCAGCAGCCAAGTAGCCGACGTCCTCAATGAGCAGTTCTTC	CASSQVADVLNEQFF
TRBJ1-2	-	TRBV27	-	TGTGCCAGCAAAAGGAGCACCCTCTACTATGGCTACACCTTC	CASKRSTLYYGYTF
TRBJ2-2	-	TRBV7-3	TRBD1	TGTGCCAGCAGCTTAATTGGACAGGGGTTTACCGGGGAGCTGTTTTTT	CASSLIGQGFTGELFF
TRBJ2-5	-	TRBV6-2/TRBV6-3	-	TGTGCCAGCAGTTACTCCGCTTCTCCGATGAAGACCCAGTACTTC	CASSYSASPMKTQYF
TRBJ1-5	few	TRBV28	TRBD1	TGTGCCAGCAGCCTGTTCCCTGGGACAGATTTCAATCAGCCCCAGCATTTT	CASSLFPGTDFNQPQHF
TRBJ1-4	-	TRBV4-1	TRBD1	TGCGCCAGCAGCAGCCCGGACAGGGAAAATGAAAAACTGTTTTTT	CASSSPDRENEKLFF
TRBJ1-5	-	TRBV20-1	TRBD1	TGCAGTGCCGCAGGGGGTGGTAATCAGCCCCAGCATTTT	CSAAGGGNQPQHF
TRBJ2-3	once	TRBV2	TRBD2	TGTGCCAGCAGTGAATTTGGACTAGTGGGCACAGATACGCAGTATTTT	CASSEFGLVGTDTQYF
TRBJ2-7	few	TRBV10-3	-	TGTGCCATCATTGGTCGCAGGTACTACTACGAGCAGTACTTC	CAIIGRRYYYEQYF
TRBJ1-5	-	TRBV4-2	-	TGTGCCAGCAGCTCCATGGGAGGAAGCAATCAGCCCCAGCATTTT	CASSSMGGSNQPQHF
TRBJ1-2	few	TRBV5-1	-	TGCGCCAGCAGCTTAACACAGGATAACTATGGCTACACCTTC	CASSLTQDNYGYTF
TRBJ1-4	few	TRBV20-1	TRBD1	TGCAGTGCTAGAAGGCAGGGGGCTAATGAAAAACTGTTTTTT	CSARRQGANEKLFF
TRBJ1-1	-	TRBV29-1	-	TGCAGCGCAAACAGCGTTGCCTCTGAAGCTTTCTTT	CSANSVASEAFF
TRBJ2-1	-	TRBV4-2	-	TGTGCCAGCAGCCCCCGGGACTTCAACAATGAGCAGTTCTTC	CASSPRDFNNEQFF
TRBJ2-2	many	TRBV5-1	TRBD1	TGCGCCAGCAGCCCGGTACAGGGGTCCTCGAACACCGGGGAGCTGTTTTTT	CASSPVQGSSNTGELFF
TRBJ2-5	-	TRBV24-1	TRBD2	TGTGCCACCAGTGAAACAGCGGGGGGCCCCAATGAGCAGTACTTC	CATSETAGGPNEQYF
TRBJ1-3	-	TRBV20-1	-	TGCAGTGCCGAGGCGGGCTCCACCTCTGGAAACACCATATATTTT	CSAEAGSTSGNTIYF
TRBJ2-5	-	TRBV7-2	-	TGTGCCAGCAGCACACGAGGGGAGACCCAGTACTTC	CASSTRGETQYF
TRBJ2-1	-	TRBV4-3	-	TGCGCCAGCAGCCAAGATCGTGCCAGGGGAAATGAGCAGTTCTTC	CASSQDRARGNEQFF